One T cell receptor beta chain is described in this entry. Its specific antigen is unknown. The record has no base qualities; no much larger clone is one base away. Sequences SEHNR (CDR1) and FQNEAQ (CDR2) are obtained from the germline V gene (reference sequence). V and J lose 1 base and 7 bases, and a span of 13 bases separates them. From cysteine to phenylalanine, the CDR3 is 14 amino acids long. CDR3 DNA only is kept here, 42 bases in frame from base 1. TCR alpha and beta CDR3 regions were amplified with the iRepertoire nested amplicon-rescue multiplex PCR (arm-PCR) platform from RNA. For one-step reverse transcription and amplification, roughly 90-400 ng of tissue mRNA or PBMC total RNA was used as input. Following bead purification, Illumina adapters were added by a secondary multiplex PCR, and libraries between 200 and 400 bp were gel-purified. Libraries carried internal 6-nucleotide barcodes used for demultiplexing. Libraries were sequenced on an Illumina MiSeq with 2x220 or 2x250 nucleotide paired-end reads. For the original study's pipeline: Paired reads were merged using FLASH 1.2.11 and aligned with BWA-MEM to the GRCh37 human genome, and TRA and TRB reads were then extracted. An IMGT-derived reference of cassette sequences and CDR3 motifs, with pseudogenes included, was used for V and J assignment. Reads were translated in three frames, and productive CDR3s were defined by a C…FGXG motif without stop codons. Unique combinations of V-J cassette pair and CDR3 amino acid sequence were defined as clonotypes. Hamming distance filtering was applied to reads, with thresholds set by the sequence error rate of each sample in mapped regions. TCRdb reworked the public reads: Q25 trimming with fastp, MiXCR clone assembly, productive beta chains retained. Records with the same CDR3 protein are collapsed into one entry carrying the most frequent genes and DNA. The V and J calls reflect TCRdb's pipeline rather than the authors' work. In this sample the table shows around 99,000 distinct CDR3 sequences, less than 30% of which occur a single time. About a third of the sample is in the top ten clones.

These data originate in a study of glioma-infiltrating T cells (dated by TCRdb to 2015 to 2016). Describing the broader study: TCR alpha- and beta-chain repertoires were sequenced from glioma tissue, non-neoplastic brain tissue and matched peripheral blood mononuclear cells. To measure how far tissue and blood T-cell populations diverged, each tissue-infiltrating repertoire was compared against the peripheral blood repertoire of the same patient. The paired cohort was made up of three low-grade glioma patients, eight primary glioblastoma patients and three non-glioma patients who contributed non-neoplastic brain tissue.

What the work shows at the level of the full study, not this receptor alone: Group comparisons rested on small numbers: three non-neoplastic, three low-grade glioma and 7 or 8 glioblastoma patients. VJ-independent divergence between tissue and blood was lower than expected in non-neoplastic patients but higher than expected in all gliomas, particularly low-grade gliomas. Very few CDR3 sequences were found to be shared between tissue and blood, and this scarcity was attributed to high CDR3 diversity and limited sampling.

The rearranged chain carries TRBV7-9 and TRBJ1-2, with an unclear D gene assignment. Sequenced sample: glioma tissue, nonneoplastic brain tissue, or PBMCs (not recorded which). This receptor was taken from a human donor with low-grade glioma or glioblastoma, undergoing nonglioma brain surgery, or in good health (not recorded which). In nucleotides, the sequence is TGTGCCAGCAGCTTAGAAGGGAGCGGCCGTGGCTACACCTTC. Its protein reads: CASSLEGSGRGYTF.